What follows are 2 T cell receptor beta chains derived from one specimen sequenced in a study of T cell responses to AZD1222 COVID-19 vaccine. Sequenced by immunoSEQ multiplex PCR; TCRdb stores in-frame clones only, minus some. This table has about 88,000 clones, about 93% appearing once. The sample in question was peripheral blood, obtained on day 0 of MenACWY control vaccination. Receptors originate from an adult in good health.

The V gene is TRBV7-9, the J gene TRBJ2-5, with D hard to call. Trimming removed 0 bases from V and 4 bases from J, with 9 bases in between. Germline-derived CDR1 and CDR2 are SEHNR and FQNEAQ (reference sequence). The CDR3 has 14 amino acids. This CDR3 is CASSLALGRETQYF. As DNA, the CDR3 is TGTGCCAGCAGCTTAGCTCTGGGTCGAGAGACCCAGTACTTC.

The rearrangement joins TRBV6-6 to TRBJ1-5; weak D call: TRBD1 (5 bases). The CDR3 covers 14 residues. Germline lookup yields CDR1 MNHNY and CDR2 SVGAGI (reference sequence). The germline V and J ends were trimmed by 5 bases and 6 bases, with 14 bases remaining between them. The CDR3, as DNA: TGTGCCAGCAGTGGCCTGGGGGTAGGTCAGCCCCAGCATTTT. This sequence encodes CASSGLGVGQPQHF.